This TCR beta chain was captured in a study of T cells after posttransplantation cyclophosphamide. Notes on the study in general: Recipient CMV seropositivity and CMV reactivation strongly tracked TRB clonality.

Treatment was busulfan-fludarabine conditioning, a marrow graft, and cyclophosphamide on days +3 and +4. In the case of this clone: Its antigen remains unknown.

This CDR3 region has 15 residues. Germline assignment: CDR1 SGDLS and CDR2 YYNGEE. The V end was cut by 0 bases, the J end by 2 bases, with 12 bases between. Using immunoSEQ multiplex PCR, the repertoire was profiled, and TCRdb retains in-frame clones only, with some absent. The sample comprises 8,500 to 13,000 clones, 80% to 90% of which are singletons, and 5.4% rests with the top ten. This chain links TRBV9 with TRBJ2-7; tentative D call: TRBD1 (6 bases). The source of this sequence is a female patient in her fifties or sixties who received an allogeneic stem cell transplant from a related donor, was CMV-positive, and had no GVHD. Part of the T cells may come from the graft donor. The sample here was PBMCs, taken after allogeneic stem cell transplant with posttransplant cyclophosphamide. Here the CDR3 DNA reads TGTGCCAGCAGCGTAGCTGAGGGGGTGACCTACGAGCAGTACTTC. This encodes CASSVAEGVTYEQYF.